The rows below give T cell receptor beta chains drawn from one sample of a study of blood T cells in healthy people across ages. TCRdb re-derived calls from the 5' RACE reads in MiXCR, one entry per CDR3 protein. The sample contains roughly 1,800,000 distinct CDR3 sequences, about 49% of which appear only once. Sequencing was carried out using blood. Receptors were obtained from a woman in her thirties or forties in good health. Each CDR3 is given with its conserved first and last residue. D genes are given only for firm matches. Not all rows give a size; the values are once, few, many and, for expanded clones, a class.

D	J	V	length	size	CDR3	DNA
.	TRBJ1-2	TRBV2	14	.	CASTFTGVNYGYTF	TGTGCCAGCACCTTTACAGGTGTTAACTATGGCTACACCTTC
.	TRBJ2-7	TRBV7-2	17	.	CAGSSRGSSDSLYEQYF	TGTGCCGGCAGCTCGAGGGGGTCTTCCGACTCTCTCTACGAGCAGTACTTC
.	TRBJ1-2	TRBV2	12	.	CASRPSNYGYTF	TGTGCCAGCAGACCATCAAACTATGGCTACACCTTC
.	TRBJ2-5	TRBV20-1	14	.	CSARDPTGRETQYF	TGCAGTGCTAGAGATCCAACAGGGAGGGAGACCCAGTACTTC
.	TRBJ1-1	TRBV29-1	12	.	CTCTGTDTEAFF	TGCACCTGTACAGGGACGGACACTGAAGCTTTCTTT
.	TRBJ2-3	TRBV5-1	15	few	CASSLSSALTDTQYF	TGCGCCAGCAGCTTGTCTAGCGCGCTCACAGATACGCAGTATTTT
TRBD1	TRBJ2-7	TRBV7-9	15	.	CASSHPGQGRGEQYF	TGTGCCAGCAGTCACCCGGGACAGGGCCGTGGCGAGCAGTACTTC
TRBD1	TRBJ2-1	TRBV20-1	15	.	CSARGDRHRGDEQFF	TGCAGTGCTAGAGGGGACAGGCACCGCGGGGATGAGCAGTTCTTC
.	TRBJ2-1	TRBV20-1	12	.	CSAQTWGNEQFF	TGCAGTGCCCAGACCTGGGGCAATGAGCAGTTCTTC
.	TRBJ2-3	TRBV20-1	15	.	CSAREPEAQLDTQYF	TGCAGTGCTAGAGAGCCGGAGGCCCAATTGGATACGCAGTATTTT
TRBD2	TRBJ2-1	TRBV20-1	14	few	CSARGHSGGARQFF	TGCAGTGCTAGAGGACATAGCGGGGGGGCCCGGCAGTTCTTC
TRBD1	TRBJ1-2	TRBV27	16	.	CASSPGQGVANYGYTF	TGTGCCAGCAGCCCGGGGCAGGGGGTAGCTAACTATGGCTACACCTTC
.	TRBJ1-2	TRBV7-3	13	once	CASSFTPFEGYTF	TGTGCCAGCAGCTTTACGCCCTTTGAAGGCTACACCTTC
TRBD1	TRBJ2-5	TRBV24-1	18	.	CATSDRNKRTGRVETQYF	TGTGCCACCAGTGACCGTAATAAAAGGACAGGTCGGGTAGAGACCCAGTACTTC
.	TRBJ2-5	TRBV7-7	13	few	CASSTPPESDRYF	TGTGCTAGCAGTACTCCCCCCGAAAGTGATCGGTACTTC
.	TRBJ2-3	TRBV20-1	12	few	CSARVTVDTQYF	TGCAGTGCTAGAGTGACAGTCGATACGCAGTATTTT
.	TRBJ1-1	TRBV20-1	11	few	CSAREARGAFF	TGCAGTGCTAGAGAGGCCAGGGGAGCTTTCTTT
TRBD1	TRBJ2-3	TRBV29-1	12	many	CSETGSTDTQYF	TGCAGCGAGACAGGGAGCACAGATACGCAGTATTTT
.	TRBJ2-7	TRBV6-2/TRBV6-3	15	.	CASSYDGILRDEQYF	TGTGCCAGCAGTTACGATGGCATTTTAAGGGACGAGCAGTACTTC
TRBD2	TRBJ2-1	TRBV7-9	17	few	CASSLVPSGGSGDEQFF	TGTGCCAGCAGCTTAGTTCCTAGCGGTGGGTCCGGGGATGAGCAGTTCTTC
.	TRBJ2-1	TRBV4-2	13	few	CASRGRGKDEQFF	TGTGCCAGCAGGGGCAGGGGAAAAGATGAGCAGTTCTTC
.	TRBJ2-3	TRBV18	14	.	CASSPPREPDTQYF	TGTGCCAGCTCACCTCCCAGGGAGCCAGATACGCAGTATTTT
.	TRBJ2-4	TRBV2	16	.	CASSTDQGRSQLAQYF	TGTGCCAGCAGTACAGATCAAGGACGGAGTCAATTAGCCCAGTACTTC
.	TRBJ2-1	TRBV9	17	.	CASSPSPFQGTYNEQFF	TGTGCCAGCAGCCCCTCCCCGTTTCAGGGAACCTACAATGAGCAGTTCTTC
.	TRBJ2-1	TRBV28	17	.	CASSHAREGDSYNEQFF	TGTGCCAGCAGTCATGCCCGTGAGGGAGACTCCTACAATGAGCAGTTCTTC
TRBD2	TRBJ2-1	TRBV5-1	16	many	CASSLGLAGGLNEQFF	TGTGCTAGCAGCTTAGGATTAGCGGGGGGGCTCAATGAGCAGTTCTTC
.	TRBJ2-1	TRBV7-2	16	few	CASSFLGGQPYNEQFF	TGTGCCAGCAGCTTCCTCGGGGGGCAACCCTACAATGAGCAGTTCTTC
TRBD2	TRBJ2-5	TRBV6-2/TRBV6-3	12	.	CASSSVERGAYF	TGTGCCAGCAGTTCGGTAGAGCGGGGCGCGTACTTC
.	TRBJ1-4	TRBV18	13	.	CASSTWNSEKLFF	TGTGCCAGCTCAACTTGGAACAGCGAAAAACTGTTTTTT
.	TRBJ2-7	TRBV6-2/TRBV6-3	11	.	CASRTGTQQYF	TGTGCCAGCAGGACCGGGACACAGCAGTACTTC
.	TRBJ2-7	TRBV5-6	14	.	CASSLPGAFYEQYF	TGTGCCAGCAGCTTACCAGGGGCATTCTACGAGCAGTACTTC
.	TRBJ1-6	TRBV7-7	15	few	CASSLEDSDNSPLHF	TGTGCTAGCAGCTTAGAGGACAGCGATAATTCACCCCTCCACTTT
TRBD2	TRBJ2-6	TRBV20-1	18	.	CSAANRDYGSSGATVLTF	TGCAGTGCGGCGAACCGGGACTACGGAAGCTCTGGGGCCACCGTCCTGACTTTC
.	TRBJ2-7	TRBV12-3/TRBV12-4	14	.	CASSFTTGNYEQYF	TGTGCCAGCAGTTTCACGACAGGTAACTACGAGCAGTACTTC
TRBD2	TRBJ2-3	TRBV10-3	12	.	CAISTSADTQYF	TGTGCCATTTCGACTAGCGCAGATACGCAGTATTTT
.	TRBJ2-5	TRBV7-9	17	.	CASSLAPDWLNQETQYF	TGTGCCAGCAGCTTAGCGCCCGACTGGCTAAACCAAGAGACCCAGTACTTC
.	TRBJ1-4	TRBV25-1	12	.	CASSESGEKLFF	TGTGCCAGCAGTGAATCGGGTGAAAAACTGTTTTTT
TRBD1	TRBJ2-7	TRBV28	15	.	CASSLRSQGAYEQYF	TGTGCCAGCAGTTTACGGTCCCAGGGGGCTTACGAGCAGTACTTC
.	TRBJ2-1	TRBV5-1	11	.	CASSLEHEQFF	TGCGCCAGCAGCTTGGAACATGAGCAGTTCTTC
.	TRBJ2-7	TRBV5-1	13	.	CASSMTTTYEQYF	TGCGCCAGCAGCATGACTACGACCTACGAGCAGTACTTC
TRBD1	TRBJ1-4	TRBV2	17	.	CASSDPDTGTGNEKLFF	TGTGCCAGCAGTGACCCCGATACCGGGACAGGGAATGAAAAACTGTTTTTT
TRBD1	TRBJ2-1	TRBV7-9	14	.	CASSFSDRDDEQFF	TGTGCCAGCAGCTTCTCCGACAGGGACGATGAGCAGTTCTTC
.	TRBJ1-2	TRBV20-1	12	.	CSAATVNYGYTF	TGCAGTGCCGCGACAGTTAACTATGGCTACACCTTC
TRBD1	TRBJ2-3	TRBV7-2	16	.	CASSSGQGAGTDTQYF	TGTGCCAGCAGCTCAGGACAGGGGGCAGGGACAGATACGCAGTATTTT
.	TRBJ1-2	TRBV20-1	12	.	CSARDQAHGYTF	TGCAGTGCTAGAGATCAAGCCCACGGCTACACCTTC
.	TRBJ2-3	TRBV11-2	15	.	CASSLGLANADTQYF	TGTGCCAGCAGCTTAGGGCTAGCGAACGCAGATACGCAGTATTTT